These T cell receptor beta chains were read from a single sample in a study. TCRdb reanalysed the 5' RACE reads using MiXCR and keeps one entry per CDR3 protein. The sample carries 50,000 to 65,000 distinct CDR3 sequences, about 20% recorded once. Sequencing input: tumor-infiltrating Tregs sorted from the breast tumor. Every receptor here comes from a female donor with breast cancer. The CDR3 runs from the conserved cysteine through the conserved F or W. Clone size, where shown, is once, few, many, or a class for clones that have expanded.

clone_size	v_call	cdr3_length	cdr3_aa
many	TRBV6-6	15	CASSYVGGSDQPQHF
-	TRBV5-1	14	CASSLDQGGNGYTF
-	TRBV7-3	15	CASSLPSGNYNEQFF
-	TRBV5-5	15	CASSLPGRLHYEQYF
few	TRBV7-6	14	CASSLGPGKETQYF
-	TRBV5-5	16	CASSSTRTGLNEKLFF
few	TRBV29-1	15	CSASLLAGGYNEQFF
few	TRBV18	14	CASSPTIGNYGYTF
-	TRBV12-3/TRBV12-4	14	CASSRGVGDTEAFF
few	TRBV18	14	CASSPREILSEAFF
few	TRBV28	15	CASSIRDVGSETQYF
few	TRBV20-1	10	CSARVDTQYF
few	TRBV11-2	14	CASSLNWNTGELFF
medium-sized	TRBV28	13	CASSFSLNYGYTF
-	TRBV20-1	15	CSARDRTSGSSEQFF
many	TRBV4-2	15	CASSQDNRGNYGYTF
few	TRBV7-2	16	CASSFSLAPSTDTQYF
-	TRBV15	15	CATSSYAGGTGELFF
medium-sized	TRBV5-1	16	CASSLESGSRYNEQFF
-	TRBV5-1	13	CASSFDGGTEAFF
-	TRBV5-1	15	CASSHRTGSTGELFF
-	TRBV7-2	13	CASSPSRNQPQHF
-	TRBV27	14	CASRRDRGSYGYTF
few	TRBV7-9	11	CASSLDRVQFF
few	TRBV20-1	18	CSARDRAGKIRSYNEQFF
-	TRBV12-3/TRBV12-4	14	CASSSPDGSYGYTF
once	TRBV7-2	16	CASSLGGLAEINIQYF
-	TRBV7-2	15	CASSYLQGRSTEAFF
once	TRBV20-1	12	CGARVQVGEQFF
-	TRBV3-1	21	CASSQVDGTGGPLSGANVQTF